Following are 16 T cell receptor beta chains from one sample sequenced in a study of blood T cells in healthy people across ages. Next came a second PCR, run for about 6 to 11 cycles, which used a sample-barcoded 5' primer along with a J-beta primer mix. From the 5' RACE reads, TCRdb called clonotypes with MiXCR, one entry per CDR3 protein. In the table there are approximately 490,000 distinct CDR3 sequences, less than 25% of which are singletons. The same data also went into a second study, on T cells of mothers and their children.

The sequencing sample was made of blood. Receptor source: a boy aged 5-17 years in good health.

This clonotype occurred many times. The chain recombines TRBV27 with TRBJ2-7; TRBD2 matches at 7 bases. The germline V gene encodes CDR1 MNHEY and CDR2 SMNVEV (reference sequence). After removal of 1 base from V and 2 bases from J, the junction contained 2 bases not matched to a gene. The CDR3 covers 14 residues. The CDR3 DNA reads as TGTGCCAGCAGTTTATTCCGGGGGGCCTACGAGCAGTACTTC. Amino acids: CASSLFRGAYEQYF.

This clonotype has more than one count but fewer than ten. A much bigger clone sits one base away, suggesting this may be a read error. For the CDR3, the DNA is TGTGCCAGCAGACAAGCAGCGGGAGGTCCCAATGAGCAGTTCTTC. It yields the protein CASRQAAGGPNEQFF. This sequence joins TRBV7-2 and TRBJ2-5, with 9 nucleotides matching TRBD2. The end of the DNA aligns better with TRBJ2-1, so the J call may be wrong. The germline gives CDR1 SGHTA, CDR2 FQGNSA. There are 15 residues in the CDR3.

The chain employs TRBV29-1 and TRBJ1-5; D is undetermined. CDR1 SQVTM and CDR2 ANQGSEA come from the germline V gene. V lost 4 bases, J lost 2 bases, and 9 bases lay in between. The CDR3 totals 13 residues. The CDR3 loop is CSVVDGGNQPQHF. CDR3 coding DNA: TGCAGCGTTGTAGACGGGGGCAATCAGCCCCAGCATTTT.

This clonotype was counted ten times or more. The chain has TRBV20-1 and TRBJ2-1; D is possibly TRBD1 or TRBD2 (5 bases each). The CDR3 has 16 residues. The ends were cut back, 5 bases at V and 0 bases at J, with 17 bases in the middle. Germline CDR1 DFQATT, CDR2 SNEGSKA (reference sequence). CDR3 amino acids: CSALSLGGGSYNEQFF. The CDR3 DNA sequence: TGCAGTGCTCTCTCCCTAGGTGGGGGCTCCTACAATGAGCAGTTCTTC.

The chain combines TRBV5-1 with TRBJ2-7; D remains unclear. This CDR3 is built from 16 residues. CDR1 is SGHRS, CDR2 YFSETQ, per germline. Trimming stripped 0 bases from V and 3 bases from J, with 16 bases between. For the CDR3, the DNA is TGCGCCAGCAGCTTGGAGGCCGTCGGCACCAGCTACGAGCAGTACTTC. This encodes CASSLEAVGTSYEQYF.

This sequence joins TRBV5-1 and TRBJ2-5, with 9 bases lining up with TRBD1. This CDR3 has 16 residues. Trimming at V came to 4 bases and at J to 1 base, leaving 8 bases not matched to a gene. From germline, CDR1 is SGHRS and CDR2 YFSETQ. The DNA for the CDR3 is TGCGCCAGCAGCGGGACCGGGACAGGGACCCAAGAGACCCAGTACTTC. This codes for CASSGTGTGTQETQYF.

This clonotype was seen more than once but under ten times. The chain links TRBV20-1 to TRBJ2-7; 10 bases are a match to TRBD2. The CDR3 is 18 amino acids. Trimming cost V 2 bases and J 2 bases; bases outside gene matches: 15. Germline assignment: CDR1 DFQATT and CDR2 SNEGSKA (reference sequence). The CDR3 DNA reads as TGCAGTGCTAGACACCCTTACCTCCTAGCGGGGGACGCCTACGAGCAGTACTTC. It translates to CSARHPYLLAGDAYEQYF.

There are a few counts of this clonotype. CDR3 amino acids: CASSLKGQGLSGANVLTF. CDR3 sequence (DNA): TGCGCCAGCAGCTTGAAGGGACAGGGTCTCTCTGGGGCCAACGTCCTGACTTTC. The J gene is TRBJ2-6, the V gene TRBV5-1, with TRBD1 matching 9 bases. J was trimmed by 0 bases and V by 1 base; bases with no gene match: 5. The CDR3 totals 18 residues. Germline CDR1 reads SGHRS; CDR2 reads YFSETQ.

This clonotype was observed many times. The CDR3: CASSPSSHQETQYF. DNA of the CDR3: TGTGCCAGCAGCCCTTCTTCCCACCAAGAGACCCAGTACTTC. This chain uses TRBV7-2 with TRBJ2-5; no reliable D call. The V end was cut by 5 bases, the J end by 0 bases, with 10 bases between. Germline values: CDR1 SGHTA, CDR2 FQGNSA. This CDR3 contains 14 residues. The whole variable domain, filled in from reference TRBV7-2 and TRBJ2-5, reads GAGVSQSPSNKVTEKGKDVELRCDPISGHTALYWYRQSLGQGLEFLIYFQGNSAPDKSGLPSDRFSAERTGGSVSTLTIQRTQQEDSAVYLCASSPSSHQETQYFGPGTRLLVL.

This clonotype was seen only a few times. The CDR3 protein is CASSRPLAALSYNEQFF. CDR3 bases: TGTGCCAGCAGCAGACCTCTAGCGGCCCTCTCCTACAATGAGCAGTTCTTC. V gene TRBV6-2 or TRBV6-3 combines with J gene TRBJ2-1, with 7 bases lining up with TRBD2. Germline CDR1 MNHEY, CDR2 SVGEGT. The CDR3 has 17 residues. The V gene end was trimmed by 6 bases and the J gene end by 0 bases; junction bases not matched to a gene: 11.

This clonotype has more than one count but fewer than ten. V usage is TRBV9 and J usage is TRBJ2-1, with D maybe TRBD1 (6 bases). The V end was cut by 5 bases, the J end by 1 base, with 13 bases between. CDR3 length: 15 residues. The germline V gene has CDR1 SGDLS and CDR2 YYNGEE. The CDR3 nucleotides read TGTGCCAGCAGGGTCCGGGACAAATCCTACAATGAGCAGTTCTTC. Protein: CASRVRDKSYNEQFF.

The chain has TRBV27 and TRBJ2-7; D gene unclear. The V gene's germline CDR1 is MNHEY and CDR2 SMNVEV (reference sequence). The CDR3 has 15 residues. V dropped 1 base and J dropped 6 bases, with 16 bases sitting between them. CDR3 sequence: CASSLLGLAGCEQYF. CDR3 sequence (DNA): TGTGCCAGCAGTTTATTGGGGTTGGCAGGCTGCGAGCAGTACTTC.

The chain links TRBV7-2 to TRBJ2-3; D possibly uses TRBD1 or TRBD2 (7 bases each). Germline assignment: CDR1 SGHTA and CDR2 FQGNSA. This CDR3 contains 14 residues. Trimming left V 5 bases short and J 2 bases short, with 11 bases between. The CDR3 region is CASSPGGATDTQYF. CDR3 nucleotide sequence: TGTGCCAGCAGCCCAGGGGGGGCCACAGATACGCAGTATTTT.

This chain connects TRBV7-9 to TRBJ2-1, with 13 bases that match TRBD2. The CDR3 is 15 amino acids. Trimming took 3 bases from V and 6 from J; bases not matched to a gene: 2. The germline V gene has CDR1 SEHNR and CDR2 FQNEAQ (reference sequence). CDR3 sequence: CASSFTSGRANEQFF. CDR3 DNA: TGTGCCAGCAGCTTTACTAGCGGGAGGGCCAATGAGCAGTTCTTC.

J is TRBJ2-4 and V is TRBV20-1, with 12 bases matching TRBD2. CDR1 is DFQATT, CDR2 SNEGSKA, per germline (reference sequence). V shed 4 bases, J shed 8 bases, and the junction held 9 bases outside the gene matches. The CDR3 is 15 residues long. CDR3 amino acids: CSAINGTSGRYIQYF. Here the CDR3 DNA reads TGCAGTGCTATTAATGGTACTAGCGGGAGGTACATTCAGTACTTC.

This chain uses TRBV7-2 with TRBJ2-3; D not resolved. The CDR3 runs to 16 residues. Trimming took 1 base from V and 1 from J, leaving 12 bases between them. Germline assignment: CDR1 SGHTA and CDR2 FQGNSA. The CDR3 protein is CASSLVSGPRTDTQYF. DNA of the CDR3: TGTGCCAGCAGCTTAGTTTCTGGGCCCCGCACAGATACGCAGTATTTT.